This TCR beta chain was sequenced during a study of CD8 T cells in Susac syndrome. Turning to the study itself: Treatment at blood withdrawal was none, corticosteroids, or intravenous immunoglobulin alone in Susac syndrome patients.

Reverse transcription of about 0.45 to 1 ug RNA was performed with random hexamers. TCRdb itself ran the immunoSEQ multiplex PCR reads through MiXCR, one entry per CDR3 protein. The table lists 70,000 to 85,000 distinct CDR3 sequences, roughly 96% of them singletons. CDR3 length: 14 residues. The V segment lost 7 bases and the J segment 0 bases; nucleotides outside the gene matches: 5. Germline V gene data show CDR1 as MNHEY and CDR2 as SMNVEV (reference sequence). Sequencing used CD8+ T cells from PBMCs. The sequence came from a human donor with Susac syndrome. The chain recombines TRBV27 with TRBJ2-7, with 8 positions matching TRBD2. Here the CDR3 DNA reads TGTGCCAGCAAAGCGGGGGAAAGCTCCTACGAGCAGTACGTC. Its translation: CASKAGESSYEQYV.